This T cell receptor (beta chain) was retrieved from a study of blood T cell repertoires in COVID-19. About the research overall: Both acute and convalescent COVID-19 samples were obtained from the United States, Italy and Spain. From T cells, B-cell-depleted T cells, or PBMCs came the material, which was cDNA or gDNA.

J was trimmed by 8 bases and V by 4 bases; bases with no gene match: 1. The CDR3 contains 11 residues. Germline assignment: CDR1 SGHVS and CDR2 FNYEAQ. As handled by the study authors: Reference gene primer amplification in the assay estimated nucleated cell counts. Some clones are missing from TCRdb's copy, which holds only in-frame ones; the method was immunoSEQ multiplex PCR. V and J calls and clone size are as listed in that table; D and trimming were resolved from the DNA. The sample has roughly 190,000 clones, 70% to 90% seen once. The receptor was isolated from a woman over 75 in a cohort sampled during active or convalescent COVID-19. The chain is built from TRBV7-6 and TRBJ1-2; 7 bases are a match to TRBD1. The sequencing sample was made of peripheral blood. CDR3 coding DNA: TGTGCCAGCAGCTCACAGGGGGGCTACACCTTC. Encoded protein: CASSSQGGYTF.